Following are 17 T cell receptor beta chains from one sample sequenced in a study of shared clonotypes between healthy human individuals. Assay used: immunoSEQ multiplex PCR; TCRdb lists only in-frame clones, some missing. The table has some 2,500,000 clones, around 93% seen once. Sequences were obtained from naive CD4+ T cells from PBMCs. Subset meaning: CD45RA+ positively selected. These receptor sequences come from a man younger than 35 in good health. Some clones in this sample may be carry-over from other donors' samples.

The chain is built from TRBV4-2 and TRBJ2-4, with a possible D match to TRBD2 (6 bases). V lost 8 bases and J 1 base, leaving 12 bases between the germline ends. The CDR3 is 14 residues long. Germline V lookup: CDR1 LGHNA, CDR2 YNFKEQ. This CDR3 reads CASSGVKAKNIQYF. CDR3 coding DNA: TGTGCCAGCTCGGGGGTTAAGGCCAAAAACATTCAGTACTTC.

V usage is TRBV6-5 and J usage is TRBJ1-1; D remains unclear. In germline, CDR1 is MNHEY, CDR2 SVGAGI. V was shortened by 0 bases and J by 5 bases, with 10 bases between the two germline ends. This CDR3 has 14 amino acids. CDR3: CASSYSKGKTEAFF. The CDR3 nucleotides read TGTGCCAGCAGTTACTCGAAGGGAAAGACTGAAGCTTTCTTT.

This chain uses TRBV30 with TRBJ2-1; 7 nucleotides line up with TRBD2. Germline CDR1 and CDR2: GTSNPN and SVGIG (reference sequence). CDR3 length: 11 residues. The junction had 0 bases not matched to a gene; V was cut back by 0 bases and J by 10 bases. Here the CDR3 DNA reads TGTGCCTGGAGTGTACTAGCGGAGCAGTTCTTC. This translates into CAWSVLAEQFF. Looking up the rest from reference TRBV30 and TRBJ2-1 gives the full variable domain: SQTIHQWPATLVQPVGSPLSLECTVEGTSNPNLYWYRQAAGRGLQLLFYSVGIGQISSEVPQNLSASRPQDRQFILSSKKLLLSDSGFYLCAWSVLAEQFFGPGTRLTVL.

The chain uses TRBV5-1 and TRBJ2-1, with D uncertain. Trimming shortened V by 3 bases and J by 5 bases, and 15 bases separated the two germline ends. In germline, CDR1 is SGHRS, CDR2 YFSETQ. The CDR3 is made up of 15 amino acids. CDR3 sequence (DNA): TGCGCCAGCAGCTCGGAACAACCTTCGAACAATGAGCAGTTCTTC. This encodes CASSSEQPSNNEQFF.

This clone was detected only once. CDR3 sequence: CASSTTGANGELFF. Written as DNA, the CDR3 is TGTGCCAGCAGTACGACAGGGGCGAACGGGGAGCTGTTTTTT. V gene TRBV2 combines with J gene TRBJ2-2, with 8 bases lining up with TRBD1. The ends lost 5 bases at V and 7 bases at J; junction bases unmatched: 6. The CDR3 extends over 14 amino acids. Germline loops: CDR1 SNHLY, CDR2 FYNNEI.

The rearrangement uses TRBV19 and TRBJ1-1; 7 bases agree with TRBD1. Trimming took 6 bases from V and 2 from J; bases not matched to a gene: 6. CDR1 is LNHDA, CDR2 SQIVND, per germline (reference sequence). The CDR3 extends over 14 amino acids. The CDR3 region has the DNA TGTGCCAGTAGAAGAACAGGGGTAAACACTGAAGCTTTCTTT. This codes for CASRRTGVNTEAFF.

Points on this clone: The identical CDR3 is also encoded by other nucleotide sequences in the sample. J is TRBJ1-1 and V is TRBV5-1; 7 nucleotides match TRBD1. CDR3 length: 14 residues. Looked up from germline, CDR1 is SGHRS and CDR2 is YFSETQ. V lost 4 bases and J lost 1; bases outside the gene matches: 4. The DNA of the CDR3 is TGCGCCAGCAGCCCCAGGGGGGAGAACACTGAAGCTTTCTTT. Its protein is CASSPRGENTEAFF.

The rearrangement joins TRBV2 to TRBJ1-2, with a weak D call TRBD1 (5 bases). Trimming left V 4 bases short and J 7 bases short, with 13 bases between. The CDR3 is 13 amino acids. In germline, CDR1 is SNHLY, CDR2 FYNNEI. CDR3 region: CASSARDDSGYTF. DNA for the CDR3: TGTGCCAGCAGTGCCAGGGACGACTCTGGCTACACCTTC.

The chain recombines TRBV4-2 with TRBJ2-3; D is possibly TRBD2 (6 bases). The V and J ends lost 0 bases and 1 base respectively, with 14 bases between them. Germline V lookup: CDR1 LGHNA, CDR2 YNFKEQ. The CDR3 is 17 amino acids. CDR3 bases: TGTGCCAGCAGCCAAGATCGGGGAGGTGGTGGCACAGATACGCAGTATTTT. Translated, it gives CASSQDRGGGGTDTQYF.

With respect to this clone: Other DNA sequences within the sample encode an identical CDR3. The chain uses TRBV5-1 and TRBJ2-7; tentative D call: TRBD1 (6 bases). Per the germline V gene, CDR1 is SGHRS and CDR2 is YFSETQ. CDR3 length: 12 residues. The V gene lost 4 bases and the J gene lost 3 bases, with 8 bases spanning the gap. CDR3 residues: CASSRGGYEQYF. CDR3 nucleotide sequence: TGCGCCAGCAGCCGAGGGGGCTACGAGCAGTACTTC.

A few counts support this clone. The CDR3 sequence is CASSQPGQGITEAFF. The CDR3 nucleotides are TGCGCCAGCAGCCAACCCGGACAGGGGATCACTGAAGCTTTCTTT. The chain joins TRBV4-1 to TRBJ1-1, with TRBD1 matching over 9 bases. Germline CDR1 is MGHRA and CDR2 is YSYEKL. Trimming cost V 2 bases and J 4 bases; bases outside gene matches: 5. This CDR3 has 15 amino acids.

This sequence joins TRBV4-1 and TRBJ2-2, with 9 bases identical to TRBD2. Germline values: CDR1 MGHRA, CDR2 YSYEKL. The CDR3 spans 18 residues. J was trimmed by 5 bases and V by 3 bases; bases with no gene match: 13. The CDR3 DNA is TGCGCCAGCAGCCAGAAGGTAGGGCGGGAGGGCCCGACCGGGGAGCTGTTTTTT. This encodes CASSQKVGREGPTGELFF.

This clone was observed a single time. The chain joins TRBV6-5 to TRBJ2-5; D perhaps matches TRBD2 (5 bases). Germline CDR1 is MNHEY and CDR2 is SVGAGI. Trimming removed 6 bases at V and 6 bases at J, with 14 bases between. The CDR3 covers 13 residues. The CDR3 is CASSRENSQTQYF. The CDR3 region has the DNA TGTGCCAGCAGCCGGGAAAACAGCCAGACCCAGTACTTC.

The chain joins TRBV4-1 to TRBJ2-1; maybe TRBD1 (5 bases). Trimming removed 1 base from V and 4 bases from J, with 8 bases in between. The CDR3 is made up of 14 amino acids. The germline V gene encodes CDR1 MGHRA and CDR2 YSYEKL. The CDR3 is CASSQAAGYNEQFF. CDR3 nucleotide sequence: TGCGCCAGCAGCCAAGCGGCAGGGTACAATGAGCAGTTCTTC.

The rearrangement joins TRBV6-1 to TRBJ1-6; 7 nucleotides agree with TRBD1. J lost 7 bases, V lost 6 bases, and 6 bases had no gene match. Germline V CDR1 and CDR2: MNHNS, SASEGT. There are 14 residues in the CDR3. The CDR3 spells CASSSVQGNSPLHF. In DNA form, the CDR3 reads TGTGCCAGCAGCTCTGTACAGGGGAATTCACCCCTCCACTTT.

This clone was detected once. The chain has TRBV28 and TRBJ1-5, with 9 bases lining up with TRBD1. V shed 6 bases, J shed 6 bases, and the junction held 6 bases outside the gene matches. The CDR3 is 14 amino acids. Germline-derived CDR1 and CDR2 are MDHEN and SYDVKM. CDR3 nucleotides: TGTGCCAGCAGCTGGGACAGGGAGGCTCAGCCCCAGCATTTT. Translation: CASSWDREAQPQHF.

This CDR3 is CASSYRDTEQYF. In DNA, the CDR3 is TGTGCCAGCAGTTACCGGGACACCGAGCAGTACTTC. The rearrangement joins TRBV28 to TRBJ2-7; possible D gene TRBD1, 6 bases. This CDR3 is 12 amino acids long. The germline gives CDR1 MDHEN, CDR2 SYDVKM. Trimming cost V 4 bases and J 6 bases, with 10 bases left between them.